The 21 T cell receptor beta chains below were found in one sample sequenced in a study of blood T cell repertoires in COVID-19. Method: immunoSEQ multiplex PCR; TCRdb's copy keeps in-frame clones and lacks some. The sample shows 95,000 to 150,000 clones, 86% of them seen only once. The sequencing input was peripheral blood. These receptors were taken from a man aged 40-49 years with acute or convalescent COVID-19.

This clone has just a few counts. This sequence joins TRBV18 and TRBJ2-7, with D tentatively TRBD1 (5 bases). Germline-derived CDR1 and CDR2 are KGHSH and LQKENI. The germline V and J ends were trimmed by 2 bases and 4 bases, with 9 bases remaining between them. The length of the CDR3 is 13 residues. The CDR3 DNA follows: TGTGCCAGCTCACCAACAGGAACTTACGAGCAGTACTTC. As protein: CASSPTGTYEQYF.

The gene calls are TRBV10-1 and TRBJ2-1, with 8 bases identical to TRBD2. CDR1 is WNHNN, CDR2 SYGVQD, per germline (reference sequence). Germline trimming cut 2 bases from V and 14 bases from J; bases unmatched to any gene: 11. This CDR3 has 14 amino acids. The CDR3 region has the DNA TGCGCCAGCAGTGAGGGGACACCCGGGAGGGGAGAGTTCTTC. Translation gives CASSEGTPGRGEFF.

The CDR3 here is CASSLARTGTYEQYF. The CDR3 nucleotides are TGTGCCAGCAGCTTGGCTCGGACAGGGACCTACGAGCAGTACTTC. The J gene is TRBJ2-7, the V gene TRBV5-8, with 8 nucleotides matching TRBD1. CDR1 is SGHTS, CDR2 YDEGEE, per germline. The trim removed 0 bases at V and 2 bases at J, leaving 4 bases unmatched. The CDR3 contains 15 residues.

The chain combines TRBV10-3 with TRBJ2-1; a weak D match, TRBD2 (6 bases). V was clipped by 7 bases and J by 5 bases, with 12 bases between them. CDR3 length: 13 residues. Germline CDR1 ENHRY, CDR2 SYGVKD. CDR3 in DNA: TGTGCCATCACCCGGGACTCGGACAATGAGCAGTTCTTC. Translating gives CAITRDSDNEQFF.

The chain combines TRBV9 with TRBJ2-1; D is perhaps TRBD2 (7 bases). Looked up from germline, CDR1 is SGDLS and CDR2 is YYNGEE. V was cut by 2 bases and J by 8 bases, with 23 bases left in between. The length of the CDR3 is 17 residues. In DNA, the CDR3 is TGTGCCAGCAGCGTCGGGGAGGGTGTAGCGCCAGGGGATGAGCAGTTCTTC. Protein sequence: CASSVGEGVAPGDEQFF.

The chain is built from TRBV7-9 and TRBJ2-1; 11 bases are a match to TRBD2. The CDR3 covers 17 residues. Losses at the gene ends were 1 base for V and 4 bases for J; bases not matched to a gene: 6. CDR1 is SEHNR, CDR2 FQNEAQ, per germline (reference sequence). In DNA form, the CDR3 reads TGTGCCAGCAGCTTAGGGGGGCGACTAGCGGGATACAATGAGCAGTTCTTC. Protein: CASSLGGRLAGYNEQFF. The full variable domain, its missing parts supplied by reference TRBV7-9 and TRBJ2-1, is DTGVSQNPRHKITKRGQNVTFRCDPISEHNRLYWYRQTLGQGPEFLTYFQNEAQLEKSRLLSDRFSAERPKGSFSTLEIQRTEQGDSAMYLCASSLGGRLAGYNEQFFGPGTRLTVL.

This sequence joins TRBV7-6 and TRBJ1-2; tentatively, D is TRBD1 (5 bases). Trimming cost V 5 bases and J 4 bases, with 14 bases left between them. Germline lookup yields CDR1 SGHVS and CDR2 FNYEAQ. The CDR3 is made up of 14 amino acids. In DNA form, the CDR3 reads TGTGCCAGCAGCCCTACAGGTTCGTCCTATGGCTACACCTTC. Its translation is CASSPTGSSYGYTF.

This clone appeared once. The V and J genes are TRBV12-3 or TRBV12-4 and TRBJ1-2; 7 positions match TRBD1. The ends lost 3 bases at V and 4 bases at J; junction bases unmatched: 2. CDR3 length: 13 amino acids. This CDR3 is CASSLGQFYGYTF. The CDR3 region has the DNA TGTGCCAGCAGTTTGGGACAGTTCTATGGCTACACCTTC.

In its sample, this clone was seen many times. The V and J genes are TRBV29-1 and TRBJ2-5, with 7 bases matching TRBD2. Germline assignment: CDR1 SQVTM and CDR2 ANQGSEA. The CDR3 contains 13 residues. J was trimmed by 5 bases and V by 1 base; bases with no gene match: 4. The CDR3 DNA is TGCAGCGTTGAAGTGGGGAGGGCGGAGACCCAGTACTTC. It codes for CSVEVGRAETQYF.

The V gene is TRBV15, the J gene TRBJ1-4, with a tentative D call TRBD1 (6 bases). This CDR3 region has 15 residues. CDR1 is LNHNV and CDR2 is YYDKDF in the germline V gene (reference sequence). V gave up 1 base and J gave up 7 bases, with 13 bases separating them. This CDR3 reads CATSRGLDSAEKLFF. In nucleotides, the CDR3 is TGTGCCACCAGCAGAGGCCTGGACAGCGCTGAAAAACTGTTTTTT.

The chain is built from TRBV4-3 and TRBJ1-6; 7 nucleotides match TRBD1. The CDR3 runs to 14 residues. CDR1 is LGHNA and CDR2 is YSLEER in the germline V gene. Unmatched junction bases numbered 5, after V lost 4 bases and J lost 8 bases. CDR3 region: CASSLDTGDSPLHF. The CDR3, as DNA: TGCGCCAGCAGCCTGGATACAGGGGATTCACCCCTCCACTTT.

The CDR3 bases are TGTGCCAGCAGCTTAGATGGACAGGGGAACACTGAAGCTTTCTTT. Encoded protein: CASSLDGQGNTEAFF. The rearrangement links TRBV7-2 to TRBJ1-1; TRBD1 matches 8 bases. V lost 1 base to trimming and J lost 1 base; unmatched junction nucleotides: 2. Germline assignment: CDR1 SGHTA and CDR2 FQGNSA. This CDR3 region has 15 residues.

This clone was counted between two and nine times. This chain joins TRBV30 and TRBJ1-4; D might be TRBD1 (6 bases). Trimming shortened V by 1 base and J by 5 bases, and 11 bases separated the two germline ends. The CDR3 totals 14 residues. Germline-derived CDR1 and CDR2 are GTSNPN and SVGIG (reference sequence). The DNA for the CDR3 is TGTGCCTGGAGTGCGGGACACCTGAATGAAAAACTGTTTTTT. Translation: CAWSAGHLNEKLFF.

This clone was seen a single time. The rearrangement joins TRBV7-6 to TRBJ2-1; TRBD2 matches at 9 bases. Trimming at V came to 5 bases and at J to 4 bases, leaving 6 bases not matched to a gene. The V gene's germline CDR1 is SGHVS and CDR2 FNYEAQ. This CDR3 is built from 15 residues. CDR3: CASSPSGAKYNEQFF. DNA of the CDR3: TGTGCCAGCAGCCCTAGCGGGGCAAAATACAATGAGCAGTTCTTC.

The gene calls are TRBV7-6 and TRBJ2-7; 13 bases map to TRBD2. The ends lost 0 bases at V and 2 bases at J; junction bases unmatched: 7. The CDR3 covers 18 residues. Germline assignment: CDR1 SGHVS and CDR2 FNYEAQ. In DNA form, the CDR3 reads TGTGCCAGCAGCTTAGCGCCGACTAGCGGGGGGTTCGCCTACGAGCAGTACTTC. It is translated as CASSLAPTSGGFAYEQYF. Full variable domain (remainder filled in from reference TRBV7-6 and TRBJ2-7): GAGVSQSPRYKVTKRGQDVALRCDPISGHVSLYWYRQALGQGPEFLTYFNYEAQQDKSGLPNDRFSAERPEGSISTLTIQRTEQRDSAMYRCASSLAPTSGGFAYEQYFGPGTRLTVT.

The chain recombines TRBV11-3 with TRBJ2-1; the match to TRBD2 covers 7 bases. The CDR3 contains 14 residues. CDR1 is SGHNT and CDR2 is YENEEA in the germline V gene. With V trimmed by 5 bases and J by 3 bases, 4 bases remained unmatched. In nucleotides, the CDR3 is TGTGCCAGCAGCCTCGGGGGGTACTACAATGAGCAGTTCTTC. Translation gives CASSLGGYYNEQFF.

The chain recombines TRBV10-3 with TRBJ2-1; TRBD1 is a possible D gene (5 bases). The CDR3 has 14 amino acids. Trimming cost V 4 bases and J 6 bases, with 13 bases left between them. The germline V gene encodes CDR1 ENHRY and CDR2 SYGVKD. CDR3 sequence: CAISGGSIVNEQFF. The DNA of the CDR3 is TGTGCCATCAGTGGGGGCTCCATCGTCAATGAGCAGTTCTTC.

The genes are TRBV3-1 (or the pseudogene TRBV3-2) and TRBJ2-2; D is perhaps TRBD1 (5 bases). CDR3 length: 16 residues. V shed 4 bases and J shed 4 bases, with 16 bases lying between them. CDR1 is LGHDT and CDR2 is YNNKEL in the germline V gene (reference sequence). The CDR3 here is CASSRRGHQGTGELFF. In nucleotides, the CDR3 is TGTGCCAGCAGCCGTCGCGGCCATCAGGGCACCGGGGAGCTGTTTTTT.

The gene calls are TRBV6-5 and TRBJ1-2, with D possibly matching TRBD1 (5 bases). The V end lost 7 bases, the J end lost 4 bases, and 16 bases lay between the germline ends. Germline V gene lookup returns CDR1 MNHEY and CDR2 SVGAGI. This CDR3 is 14 amino acids long. In DNA form, the CDR3 reads TGTGCCAGCACCCCACGGGGGGGAGGCTATGGCTACACCTTC. Translating gives CASTPRGGGYGYTF.

The gene calls are TRBV30 and TRBJ2-7; 10 nucleotides align to TRBD1. CDR1 and CDR2 (germline): GTSNPN, SVGIG (reference sequence). The CDR3 spans 16 residues. After removal of 0 bases from V and 6 bases from J, the junction contained 11 bases not matched to a gene. CDR3 loop: CAWSVRIGTGEGEQYF. The CDR3 bases are TGTGCCTGGAGTGTACGAATCGGGACAGGGGAGGGCGAGCAGTACTTC. The variable domain in full, with the rest retrieved from reference TRBV30 and TRBJ2-7, is SQTIHQWPATLVQPVGSPLSLECTVEGTSNPNLYWYRQAAGRGLQLLFYSVGIGQISSEVPQNLSASRPQDRQFILSSKKLLLSDSGFYLCAWSVRIGTGEGEQYFGPGTRLTVT.

This rearrangement joins TRBV5-6 to TRBJ2-7, with TRBD1 matching over 9 bases. The CDR3 totals 15 residues. Looked up from germline, CDR1 is SGHDT and CDR2 is YYEEEE. The J segment lost 7 bases and the V segment lost 4 bases, leaving 12 bases of the junction unmatched. In DNA, the CDR3 is TGTGCCAGCAGCCCCATGGGGGACAGGGTCCGTGAGCAGTACTTC. Protein: CASSPMGDRVREQYF.